This T cell receptor beta chain was found in a study of control samples from healthy donors and cancer patients. Assay used: immunoSEQ multiplex PCR; TCRdb lists only in-frame clones, some missing. This sample has roughly 180,000 clones; approximately 94% occur once, and the top ten carry around 1.3%. The TCR was taken from a woman aged 18-29 years in good health. Sequences were obtained from blood.

The chain's CDR3 is CASSYKGRNTEAFF. The CDR3, as DNA: TGTGCCAGCAGTTACAAGGGACGAAACACTGAAGCTTTCTTT. The rearrangement links TRBV6-5 to TRBJ1-1, with D possibly matching TRBD1 (5 bases). This CDR3 spans 14 amino acids. The V and J ends lost 2 bases and 2 bases respectively, with 9 bases between them. Germline V gene sequence: CDR1 MNHEY, CDR2 SVGAGI.